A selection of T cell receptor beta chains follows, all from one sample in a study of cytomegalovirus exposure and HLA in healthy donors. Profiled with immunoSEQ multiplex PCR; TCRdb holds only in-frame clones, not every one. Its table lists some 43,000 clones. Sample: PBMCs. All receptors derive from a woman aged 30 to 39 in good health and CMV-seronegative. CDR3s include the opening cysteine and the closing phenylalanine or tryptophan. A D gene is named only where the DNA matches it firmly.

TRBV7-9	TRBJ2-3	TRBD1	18	TGTGCCAGCAGCTTCTCAACCCAAATGACAGGGATCACAGATACGCAGTATTTT	CASSFSTQMTGITDTQYF
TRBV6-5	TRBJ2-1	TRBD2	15	TGTGCCAGCAGGCAACTAGCGGGGGCCTACAATGAGCAGTTCTTC	CASRQLAGAYNEQFF
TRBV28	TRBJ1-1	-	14	TGTGCCAGCAGTTTAGGCCTCAGGAACACTGAAGCTTTCTTT	CASSLGLRNTEAFF
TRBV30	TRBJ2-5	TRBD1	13	TGTGCCTCCCATAAAGGGGGCGCAGAGACCCAGTACTTC	CASHKGGAETQYF
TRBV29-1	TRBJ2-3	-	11	TGCAGCGCCCCCTCCTCAGATACGCAGTATTTT	CSAPSSDTQYF
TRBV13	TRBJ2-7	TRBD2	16	TGTGCCAGCAGCTCGGGACTAGCGGAGAGCTCCTACGAGCAGTACTTC	CASSSGLAESSYEQYF
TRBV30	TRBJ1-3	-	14	TGTGCCTGGACGTATTACAGCTCTGGAAACACCATATATTTT	CAWTYYSSGNTIYF
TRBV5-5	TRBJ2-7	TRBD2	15	TGTGCCAGCAGCCCGGGACTAGCGGGAGGTTACGAGCAGTACTTC	CASSPGLAGGYEQYF
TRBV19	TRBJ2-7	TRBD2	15	TGTGCCAGCCGAGCCGGGACTAGCGGGGCGGGGGAGCAGTACTTC	CASRAGTSGAGEQYF
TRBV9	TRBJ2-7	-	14	TGTGCCAGCAGCGTACAGGCCAGATCATACGAGCAGTACTTC	CASSVQARSYEQYF
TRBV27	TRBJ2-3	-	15	TGTGCCAGCAGTCCCCTCGACCGAGGGATGAATACGCAGTATTTT	CASSPLDRGMNTQYF
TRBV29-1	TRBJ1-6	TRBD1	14	TGCAGCGCCCAGACAGGGACCTATAATTCACCCCTCCACTTT	CSAQTGTYNSPLHF
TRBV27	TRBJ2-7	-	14	TGTGCCAGCAAAAGGACATTCCCCGACTACGAGCAGTACTTC	CASKRTFPDYEQYF
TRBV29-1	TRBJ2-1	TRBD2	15	TGCAGCGTTGAAGTTCGGGGGAGGGCCGGGGATGAGCAGTTCTTC	CSVEVRGRAGDEQFF
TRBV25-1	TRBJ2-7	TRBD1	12	TGTGCCAGCAGCTGGGACAGTTACGAGCAGTACTTC	CASSWDSYEQYF
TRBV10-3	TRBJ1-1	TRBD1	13	TGTGCCACCGCGGGACAGGCGGATACTGAAGCTTTCTTT	CATAGQADTEAFF
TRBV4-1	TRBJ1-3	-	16	TGCGCCAGCAACACCGATACAGGGACCGCTGGAAACACCATATATTTT	CASNTDTGTAGNTIYF
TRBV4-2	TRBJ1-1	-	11	TGTGCCAGCAGCCAATATCCTGAAGCTTTCTTT	CASSQYPEAFF
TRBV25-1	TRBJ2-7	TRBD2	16	TGTGCCAGCACGGGGCTAGCGGGAGAACACTCCTACGAGCAGTACTTC	CASTGLAGEHSYEQYF
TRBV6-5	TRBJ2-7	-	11	TGTGCCAGCAGCCAAGGGGGAGAGCAGTACTTC	CASSQGGEQYF
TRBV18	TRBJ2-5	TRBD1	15	TGTGCCAGCTCACCCTGGGACAGTAGAAAAGAGACCCAGTACTTC	CASSPWDSRKETQYF
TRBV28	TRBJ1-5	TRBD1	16	TGTGCCAGCAGCCCAGAGGGACAGGGGGCCGATCAGCCCCAGCATTTT	CASSPEGQGADQPQHF
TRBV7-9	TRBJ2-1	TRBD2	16	TGTGCCAGCAGCTTCCCGGGGGGGGCTCCCGGCGATGAGCAGTTCTTC	CASSFPGGAPGDEQFF
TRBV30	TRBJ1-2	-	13	TGTGCCTGGAGTGTGGGGGGGACCTATGGCTACACCTTC	CAWSVGGTYGYTF
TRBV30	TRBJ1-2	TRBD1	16	TGTGCCTGGAGTGTGGGCGGGACAGGGGGCAACTATGGCTACACCTTC	CAWSVGGTGGNYGYTF
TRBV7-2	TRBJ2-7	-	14	TGTGCCAGCAGCTCGACTAGAGGACCCTACGAGCAGTACTTC	CASSSTRGPYEQYF
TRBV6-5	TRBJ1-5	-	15	TGTGCCAGCAGCCCCGGGTCGGCTGCGAATCAGCCCCAGCATTTT	CASSPGSAANQPQHF
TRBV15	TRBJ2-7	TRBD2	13	TGTGCCACGAGGACTAGCGGTTCCTACGAGCAGTACTTC	CATRTSGSYEQYF
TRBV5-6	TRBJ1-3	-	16	TGTGCCAGCAGCACCACAGGGATAGGATCTGGAAACACCATATATTTT	CASSTTGIGSGNTIYF
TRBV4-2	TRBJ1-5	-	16	TGTGCCAGCAGCCAAGATCGTCAGGGAATCAATCAGCCCCAGCATTTT	CASSQDRQGINQPQHF